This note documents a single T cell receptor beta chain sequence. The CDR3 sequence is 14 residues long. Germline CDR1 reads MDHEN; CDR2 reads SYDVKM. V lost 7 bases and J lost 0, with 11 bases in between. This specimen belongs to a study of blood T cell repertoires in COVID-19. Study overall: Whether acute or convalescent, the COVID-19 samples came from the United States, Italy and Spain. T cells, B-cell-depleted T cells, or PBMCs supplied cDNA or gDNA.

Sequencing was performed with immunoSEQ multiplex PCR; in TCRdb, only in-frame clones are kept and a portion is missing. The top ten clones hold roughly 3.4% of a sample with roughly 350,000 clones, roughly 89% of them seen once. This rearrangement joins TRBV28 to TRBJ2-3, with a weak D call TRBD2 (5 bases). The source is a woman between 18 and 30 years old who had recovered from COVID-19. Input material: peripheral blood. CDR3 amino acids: CASNPPGSTDTQYF. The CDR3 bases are TGTGCCAGCAATCCGCCGGGGAGCACAGATACGCAGTATTTT.